Reported below is one TCR beta chain. The data were taken from a study of blood T cell repertoires in COVID-19. Study details: In each case, the material was cDNA or gDNA derived from T cells, B-cell-depleted T cells, or PBMCs.

Sequenced by immunoSEQ multiplex PCR; TCRdb stores in-frame clones only, minus some. The sample records 150,000 to 200,000 clones, roughly 93% being singletons. Trimming took 2 bases from V and 2 from J; bases not matched to a gene: 3. In germline, CDR1 is SEHNR, CDR2 FQNEAQ (reference sequence). This CDR3 region has 15 residues. The chain joins TRBV7-9 to TRBJ2-7; 10 bases fit TRBD2. Sequencing was performed on peripheral blood. This TCR came from a man in his late teens or twenties with COVID-19, enrolled during active disease. The CDR3: CASSLFTSGTYEQYF. In DNA form, the CDR3 reads TGTGCCAGCAGCTTATTTACTAGCGGGACCTACGAGCAGTACTTC.